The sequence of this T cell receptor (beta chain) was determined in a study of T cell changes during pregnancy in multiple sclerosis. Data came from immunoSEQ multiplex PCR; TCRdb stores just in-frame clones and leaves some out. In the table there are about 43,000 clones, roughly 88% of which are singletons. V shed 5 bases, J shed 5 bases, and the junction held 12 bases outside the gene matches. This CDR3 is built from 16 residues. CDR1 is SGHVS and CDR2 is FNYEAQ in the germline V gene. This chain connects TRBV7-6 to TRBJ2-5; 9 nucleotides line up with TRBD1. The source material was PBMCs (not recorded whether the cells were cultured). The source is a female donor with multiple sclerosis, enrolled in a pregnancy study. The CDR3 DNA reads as TGTGCCAGCAGCACCAGGAGGACAGGGGACATTGAGACCCAGTACTTC. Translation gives CASSTRRTGDIETQYF.